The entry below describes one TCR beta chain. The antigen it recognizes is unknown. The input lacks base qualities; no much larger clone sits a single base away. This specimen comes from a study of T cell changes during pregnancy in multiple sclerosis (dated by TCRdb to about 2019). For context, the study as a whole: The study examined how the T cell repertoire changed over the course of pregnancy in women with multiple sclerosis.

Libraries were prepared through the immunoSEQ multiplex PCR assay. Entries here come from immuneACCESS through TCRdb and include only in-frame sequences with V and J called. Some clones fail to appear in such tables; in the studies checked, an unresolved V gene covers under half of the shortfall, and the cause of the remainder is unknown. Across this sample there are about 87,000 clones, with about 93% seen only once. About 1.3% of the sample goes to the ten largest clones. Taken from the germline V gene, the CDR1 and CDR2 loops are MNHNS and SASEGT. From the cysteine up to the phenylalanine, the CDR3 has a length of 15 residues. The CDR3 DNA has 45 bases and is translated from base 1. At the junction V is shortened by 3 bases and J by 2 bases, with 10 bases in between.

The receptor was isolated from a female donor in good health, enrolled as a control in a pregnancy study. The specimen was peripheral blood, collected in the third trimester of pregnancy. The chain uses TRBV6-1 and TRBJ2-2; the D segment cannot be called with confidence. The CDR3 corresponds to CASSERTDNTGELFF. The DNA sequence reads TGTGCCAGCAGTGAGAGAACAGATAACACCGGGGAGCTGTTTTTT.